The entry that follows covers one TCR beta chain sequence. The antigen this receptor binds is unknown. No much larger clone is present one base from it, and per-base qualities are unavailable. Participants in the prospective study were aged roughly 18 to 100 years, lived in 20 to 25 United States geographic areas, and enrolled through a virtual design. In the prospective study, participants were assigned to cohorts based on the clinical history participants reported in a screening survey and a study questionnaire. ImmuneRACE Cohort 3 recovered participants were defined by two consecutive negative NP/OP PCR tests, healthcare professional clearance, or symptom resolution. Mobile phlebotomists in the prospective study collected whole blood, serum and a nasopharyngeal or oropharyngeal swab from every participant. Over a roughly 2-month period, participants in the prospective study had the option of providing additional blood draws and questionnaires. Before DNA extraction, blood samples from the prospective study were shipped at room temperature or frozen.

The source of the sample is a study of blood T cell repertoires in COVID-19 (dated by TCRdb to the early 2020s). For the study in its entirety: Samples from collaborators originated in the United States, Italy and Spain and spanned both the acute and convalescent phases of COVID-19. The prospective study material was composed of cDNA or gDNA derived from T cells, B-cell-depleted T cells, or PBMCs. The dataset comprised deeply sampled blood TCRbeta repertoires from subjects exposed to, actively infected with, or recovered from COVID-19. The repertoires were released in a freely available public database intended as a resource for research on the immune response to SARS-CoV-2. Samples came from the ongoing ImmuneRACE study (first 160 participants) plus 1,254 subjects from 6 global collaborators. Nearly every sample came with metadata listing a de-identified subject ID, COVID-19 status, age in years and sex. Where available, HLA class I and class II types were obtained from metadata supplied by the sample provider rather than from assay-based typing. Here is what the overall study found, with its caveats: Clinical and demographic metadata were provided uncurated, with the amount varying by source and participant.

TCRbeta CDR3 regions were amplified from genomic DNA using the immunoSEQ Assay, a bias-controlled multiplex PCR. Processing in the source paper ran as follows. The number of nucleated cells in each sample was estimated from the amplification of reference gene primers within the assay. Sequence reads were collapsed and filtered to measure the absolute abundance of every unique TCRbeta CDR3 rearrangement. Productive Simpson clonality was computed per sample as the square root of Simpson's diversity index over productive rearrangements. The immuneACCESS repertoire file appears here via TCRdb, limited to in-frame rearrangements. These files lack a portion of the clones; in checked studies, under half of the deficit traces to unresolved V genes, and the cause of the others is not known. Clone size and V and J calls were adopted from that table, with D and trimming inferred from the DNA. The sample table contains 390,000 or so clones; only one count was recorded for approximately 87% of them. Roughly a tenth of the sample is held by the ten biggest clonotypes.

V is clipped by 1 base and J by 0 bases, and the sequence between their germline boundaries is 16 bases long. The CDR3 starts with the cysteine, ends with the phenylalanine, and has 17 residues. Of all the DNA, just the CDR3 is kept, 51 bases in frame from base 1. CDR1 SGHRS and CDR2 YFSETQ are derived from the germline V gene. The sample comprised PBMCs or T cells enriched from blood (not recorded which). The receptor was isolated from a woman aged 45 to 65 who had recovered from COVID-19. In this chain, TRBV5-1 is recombined with TRBJ1-1; the D gene is possibly TRBD1, with 5 bases matching. The sequenced DNA is TGCGCCAGCAGCTTGACCGCGACAGTGGCGATGAACACTGAAGCTTTCTTT. Its coded protein is CASSLTATVAMNTEAFF.